Listed here are 18 T cell receptor beta chains from one sample, sequenced in a study of CD8 T cells in ankylosing spondylitis. Each CDR3 protein gets one entry after TCRdb re-called the 5' RACE reads with MiXCR. The repertoire holds approximately 350,000 distinct CDR3 sequences, under 15% seen once, with 1.1% in the top ten. The specimen was blood, either unsorted or a sorted T cell fraction (not recorded which). The origin of the receptors is a male donor with ankylosing spondylitis or in good health (not recorded which).

V is TRBV4-1 and J is TRBJ2-3; 14 bases line up with TRBD2. CDR3 size: 18 residues. Germline values: CDR1 MGHRA, CDR2 YSYEKL. The V and J ends lost 0 bases and 4 bases, in that order; junction bases with no gene match: 6. The CDR3 reads CASSQEGTSGSSSDTQYF. CDR3 coding DNA: TGCGCCAGCAGCCAAGAAGGGACTAGCGGGAGTTCTTCAGATACGCAGTATTTT.

The J gene is TRBJ2-1, the V gene TRBV20-1; tentatively, D is TRBD2 (6 bases). Trimming cost V 5 bases and J 1 base, with 12 bases left between them. The CDR3 has 14 amino acids. In germline, CDR1 is DFQATT, CDR2 SNEGSKA (reference sequence). CDR3 loop: CSAATSRSYNEQFF. CDR3 coding DNA: TGCAGTGCTGCGACTAGTAGATCCTACAATGAGCAGTTCTTC.

There are a few counts of this clonotype. The V call is TRBV6-5, the J call TRBJ2-2; 9 nucleotides line up with TRBD1. CDR3 size: 16 residues. The V and J ends lost 3 bases and 5 bases, in that order; junction bases with no gene match: 7. The germline V gene encodes CDR1 MNHEY and CDR2 SVGAGI. CDR3 coding DNA: TGTGCCAGCAGTTATCGAACAGGGGGCGGAACCGGGGAGCTGTTTTTT. It specifies CASSYRTGGGTGELFF.

The V call is TRBV20-1, the J call TRBJ1-3; tentatively, D is TRBD1 (5 bases). The germline CDR1 and CDR2 sequences are DFQATT and SNEGSKA (reference sequence). The CDR3 consists of 14 residues. V lost 5 bases to trimming and J lost 8 bases, with 19 bases between them. The CDR3 region is CSALSGARFDTIYF. The CDR3 coding sequence is TGCAGTGCTCTTTCTGGGGCTCGATTTGACACCATATATTTT.

The chain links TRBV20-1 to TRBJ2-3; D unclear. V lost 4 bases to trimming and J lost 2 bases, with 13 bases between them. CDR3 length: 14 amino acids. Germline V CDR1 and CDR2: DFQATT, SNEGSKA (reference sequence). The CDR3 sequence: CSATSRRYTDTQYF. In nucleotides, the CDR3 is TGCAGTGCTACCTCCCGACGATACACAGATACGCAGTATTTT.

This clonotype was detected only a few times. The V and J genes are TRBV7-8 and TRBJ2-7; 11 bases agree with TRBD1. Germline CDR1 and CDR2: SGHVS and FQNEAQ. With 1 base clipped from V and 7 bases from J, the junction kept 9 bases outside the gene matches. The CDR3 has 16 amino acids. In DNA, the CDR3 is TGTGCCAGCAGCTTAGTTACACCGGGACAGGGGGAAGAGCAGTACTTC. Translation gives CASSLVTPGQGEEQYF.

The rearrangement links TRBV6-2 or TRBV6-3 to TRBJ2-5, with D perhaps given as TRBD1 or TRBD2 (5 bases each). The germline V gene has CDR1 MNHEY and CDR2 SVGEGT. V dropped 4 bases and J dropped 2 bases, with 14 bases sitting between them. This CDR3 is 15 amino acids long. For the CDR3, the DNA is TGTGCCAGCAGTTCCCCTTATGGGGGTCAAGAGACCCAGTACTTC. Translation: CASSSPYGGQETQYF.

This clonotype has ten or more counts. The rearrangement joins TRBV12-3 or TRBV12-4 to TRBJ2-7; D is undetermined. The length of the CDR3 is 12 residues. Between the trimmed V and J ends, which lost 2 bases and 3 bases, there was a span of 5 bases. CDR3 sequence: CASSLLFYEQYF. CDR3 bases: TGTGCCAGCAGTTTATTGTTCTACGAGCAGTACTTC.

This clonotype was recorded a few times. This chain joins TRBV7-2 and TRBJ1-6; 7 bases are a match to TRBD1. After removal of 8 bases from V and 9 bases from J, the junction contained 7 bases not matched to a gene. The CDR3 runs to 13 residues. Germline CDR1 SGHTA, CDR2 FQGNSA. The CDR3: CASLQGPSSPLHF. The CDR3 DNA is TGTGCCAGCTTACAGGGGCCGAGTTCACCCCTCCACTTT.

The rearrangement joins TRBV2 to TRBJ2-2, with 7 bases lining up with TRBD1. This CDR3 comprises 14 residues. Germline values: CDR1 SNHLY, CDR2 FYNNEI. With V trimmed by 6 bases and J by 1 base, 2 bases remained unmatched. CDR3 sequence reads: CASRRTGNTGELFF. CDR3 in DNA: TGTGCCAGCAGGAGGACAGGGAACACCGGGGAGCTGTTTTTT.

V is TRBV6-6 and J is TRBJ2-2; a weak D match, TRBD1 (5 bases). The germline V and J ends were trimmed by 7 bases and 6 bases, with 6 bases remaining between them. Germline CDR1 and CDR2: MNHNY and SVGAGI (reference sequence). The CDR3 covers 11 residues. The CDR3 nucleotides read TGTGCCAGCACAGGGCCCGGGGAGCTGTTTTTT. Translating it yields CASTGPGELFF.

This chain joins TRBV4-1 and TRBJ2-1; D gene unclear. With 6 bases removed from V and 10 bases from J, the gap between germline ends came to 13 bases. Germline CDR1 and CDR2: MGHRA and YSYEKL. This CDR3 contains 12 residues. The CDR3 DNA reads TGCGCCAGCAGGTCTTCGGTCGGGGAGCAGTTCTTC. Protein sequence: CASRSSVGEQFF.

CDR3 nucleotide sequence: TGTGCCAGTGCCGGTCGGGGCACTGAAGCTTTCTTT. Amino acid sequence: CASAGRGTEAFF. The chain recombines TRBV19 with TRBJ1-1; D not certain. This CDR3 contains 12 residues. CDR1 is LNHDA, CDR2 SQIVND, per germline (reference sequence). Trimming shortened V by 8 bases and J by 4 bases, and 11 bases separated the two germline ends.

V is TRBV7-9 and J is TRBJ2-1; a possible D gene is TRBD2 (5 bases). The CDR3 has 14 residues. Trimming removed 3 bases at V and 8 bases at J, with 14 bases between. CDR1 is SEHNR, CDR2 FQNEAQ, per germline (reference sequence). The CDR3 DNA follows: TGTGCCAGCAGCTTTTATGGGATTAGCGATGAGCAGTTCTTC. It encodes CASSFYGISDEQFF.

This chain uses TRBV3-1 with TRBJ2-3; 15 positions match TRBD2. This CDR3 spans 21 amino acids. The germline gives CDR1 LGHDT, CDR2 YNNKEL (reference sequence). The V and J ends lost 4 bases and 4 bases, in that order; junction bases with no gene match: 18. The CDR3 loop is CASSPFAGLAGGPIFADTQYF. CDR3 DNA sequence: TGTGCCAGCAGCCCCTTCGCCGGACTAGCGGGGGGGCCTATCTTCGCAGATACGCAGTATTTT.

This clonotype was detected ten times or more. The chain combines TRBV7-9 with TRBJ1-1; D perhaps matches TRBD1 (6 bases). Trimming left V 4 bases short and J 1 base short, with 16 bases between. Germline CDR1 and CDR2: SEHNR and FQNEAQ (reference sequence). The CDR3 consists of 16 residues. The CDR3 DNA follows: TGTGCCAGCAGCTCCCAGGGGCCGTCTCGGAACACTGAAGCTTTCTTT. Protein sequence: CASSSQGPSRNTEAFF.

The chain recombines TRBV6-5 with TRBJ1-5; D is ambiguous. The CDR3 spans 14 residues. In germline, CDR1 is MNHEY, CDR2 SVGAGI. V was shortened by 0 bases and J by 4 bases, with 7 bases between the two germline ends. CDR3: CASSYSRGNQPQHF. CDR3 sequence (DNA): TGTGCCAGCAGTTACTCGAGAGGGAATCAGCCCCAGCATTTT.

The sample holds a few counts of this clonotype. The V gene is TRBV7-9, the J gene TRBJ2-3; D might be TRBD2 (6 bases). The CDR3 sequence is 15 residues long. Trimming pared 1 base from V and 4 bases from J, leaving 12 bases between. CDR1 is SEHNR and CDR2 is FQNEAQ in the germline V gene (reference sequence). This CDR3 reads CASSLDGSRADTQYF. In DNA, the CDR3 is TGTGCCAGCAGCTTAGACGGGAGTCGCGCAGATACGCAGTATTTT.